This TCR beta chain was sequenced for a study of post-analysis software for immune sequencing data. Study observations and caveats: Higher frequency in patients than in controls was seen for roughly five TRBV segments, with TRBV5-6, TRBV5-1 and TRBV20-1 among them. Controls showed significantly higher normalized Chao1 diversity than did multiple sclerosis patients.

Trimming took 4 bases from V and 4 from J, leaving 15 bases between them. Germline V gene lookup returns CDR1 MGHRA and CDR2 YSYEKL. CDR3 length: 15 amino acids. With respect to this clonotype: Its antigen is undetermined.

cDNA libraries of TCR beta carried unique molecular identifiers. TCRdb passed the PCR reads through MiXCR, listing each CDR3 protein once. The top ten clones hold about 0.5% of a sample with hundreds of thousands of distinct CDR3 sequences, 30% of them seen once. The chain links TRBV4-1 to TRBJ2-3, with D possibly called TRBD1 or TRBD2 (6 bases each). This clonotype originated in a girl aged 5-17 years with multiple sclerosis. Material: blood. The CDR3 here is CASSPLGGPPDTQYF. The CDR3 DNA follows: TGCGCCAGCAGCCCCTTGGGGGGCCCCCCAGATACGCAGTATTTT.